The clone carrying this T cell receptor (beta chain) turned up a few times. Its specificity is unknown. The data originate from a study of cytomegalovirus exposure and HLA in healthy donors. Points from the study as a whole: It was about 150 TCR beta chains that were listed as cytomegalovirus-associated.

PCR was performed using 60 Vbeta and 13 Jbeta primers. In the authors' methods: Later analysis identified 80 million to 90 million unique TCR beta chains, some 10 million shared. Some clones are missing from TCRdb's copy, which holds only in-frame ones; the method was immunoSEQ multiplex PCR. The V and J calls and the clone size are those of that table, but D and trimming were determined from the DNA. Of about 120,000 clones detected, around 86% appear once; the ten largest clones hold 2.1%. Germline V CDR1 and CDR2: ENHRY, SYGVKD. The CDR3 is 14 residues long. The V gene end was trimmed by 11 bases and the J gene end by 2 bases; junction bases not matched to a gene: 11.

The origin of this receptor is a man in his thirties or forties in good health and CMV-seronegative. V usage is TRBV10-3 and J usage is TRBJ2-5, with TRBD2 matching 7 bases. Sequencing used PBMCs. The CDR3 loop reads CASRGEMGQETQYF. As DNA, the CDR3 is TGTGCCTCACGGGGGGAAATGGGACAAGAGACCCAGTACTTC.